Presented here are 5 T cell receptor beta chains from one specimen sequenced in a study of metastatic and nonmetastatic thyroid tumors. All patients were treatment-naive before thyroid surgery. TCRdb used MiXCR to call clones anew from the PCR reads. The table shows 60,000 or so clones, with less than 30% occurring only once. Source material: blood. The receptors come from a female donor with papillary thyroid cancer or a benign thyroid nodule (not recorded which). Some clones in this sample may be carry-over from other donors' samples.

This clone has more than one count but fewer than ten. The genes are TRBV12-3 or TRBV12-4 and TRBJ2-6, with D perhaps given as TRBD1 or TRBD2 (5 bases each). This CDR3 is built from 17 residues. V lost 2 bases to trimming and J lost 0 bases, with 11 bases between them. CDR3 residues: CASSLWGTTSGANVLTF. The CDR3 DNA sequence: TGTGCCAGCAGTTTATGGGGGACCACCTCTGGGGCCAACGTCCTGACTTTC.

The V gene is TRBV30, the J gene TRBJ2-1; D gene unclear. Trimming took 3 bases from V and 4 from J, leaving 7 bases between them. CDR3 length equals 12 residues. Looked up from germline, CDR1 is GTSNPN and CDR2 is SVGIG (reference sequence). CDR3 loop: CAWSAGYNEQFF. The CDR3 coding sequence is TGTGCCTGGAGCGCCGGGTACAATGAGCAGTTCTTC.

The chain recombines TRBV14 with TRBJ2-7; D call uncertain. The ends were cut back, 0 bases at V and 6 bases at J, with 6 bases in the middle. This CDR3 has 12 amino acids. Germline loops: CDR1 SGHDN, CDR2 FVKESK. DNA of the CDR3: TGTGCCAGCAGCCAAGATTTTCGCGAGCAGTACTTC. Its translation: CASSQDFREQYF.

There are a few counts of this clone. The DNA for the CDR3 is TGTGCCAGCCGCGAGGAGGGGGATGTTTGGGTGCAGTACTTC. The encoded protein is CASREEGDVWVQYF. V and J are TRBV28 and TRBJ2-7; possibly TRBD1 or TRBD2 for D (6 bases each). Looked up from germline, CDR1 is MDHEN and CDR2 is SYDVKM. Trimming cost V 8 bases and J 9 bases, with 23 bases left between them. This CDR3 contains 14 residues.

The genes are TRBV12-3 or TRBV12-4 and TRBJ2-7, with no clear D. This CDR3 has 15 amino acids. The germline V and J ends were trimmed by 8 bases and 3 bases, with 20 bases remaining between them. The CDR3 spells CASRQSTWYFYEQYF. As DNA, the CDR3 is TGTGCCAGCCGACAATCGACATGGTATTTCTACGAGCAGTACTTC.